The clone carrying this T cell receptor beta chain turned up a few times. The antigen is undetermined. One entry per CDR3 protein, called by TCRdb with MiXCR from the 5' RACE reads. Here the sample spans 92,000 or so distinct CDR3 sequences, about 14% being singletons. The data are from a study of T-cell memory formation after mild COVID-19. Overall study results and limits: The appearance of some responding clones in pre-infection memory suggested that cross-reactive memory joined. What remained unconfirmed was the SARS-CoV-2 specificity of second-wave clones peaking on day 37.

The sequence came from a man between 18 and 29 years old who had mild COVID-19 (a few samples of this study predate the infection). Cell type and time point are not known. The sequenced sample was PBMCs or a T cell subset sorted from them (not recorded which).

CDR3 nucleotide sequence: TGTGCCAGCAGCTTGGAGCTAAGCGGGGGGTCGTTGGAGACCCAGTACTTC. Translating it yields CASSLELSGGSLETQYF. V is TRBV5-5 and J is TRBJ2-5; 9 bases agree with TRBD2. The length of the CDR3 is 17 residues. V gave up 0 bases and J gave up 5 bases; unmatched junction bases: 11. Germline loops: CDR1 SGHKS, CDR2 YYEKEE (reference sequence).